A single sample is the source of the 19 T cell receptor beta chains below, sequenced in a study of cytomegalovirus exposure and HLA in healthy donors. The PCR ran on 60 Vbeta and 13 Jbeta primers. Assay: immunoSEQ multiplex PCR; the TCRdb copy retains only in-frame clones and omits some. Counted here are 200,000 or so clones, 80% to 90% occurring once; the ten biggest clones make up around 1.4%. Sequenced: PBMCs. The receptors derive from a young man in good health and CMV-seronegative.

The chain carries TRBV5-6 and TRBJ1-1; D gene uncertain. V was trimmed by 0 bases and J by 3 bases, leaving 9 bases between them. The CDR3 length is 14 residues. Per the germline V gene, CDR1 is SGHDT and CDR2 is YYEEEE. In DNA, the CDR3 is TGTGCCAGCAGCTTGGTCCCCTTCTACACTGAAGCTTTCTTT. Its translation: CASSLVPFYTEAFF.

Worth noting for this clone: An end of the junction does not agree with germline; a read error may underlie this. V and J are TRBV7-7 and TRBJ2-5; D may be TRBD1 (5 bases). Germline V gives CDR1 SSHAT, CDR2 FNYEAQ (reference sequence). This CDR3 has 13 residues. The CDR3 spells CASSRDREETQYF. The CDR3 region has the DNA TGTGCTAGCAGCCGAGACAGAGAAGAGACCCAGTACTTC.

The V gene is TRBV19, the J gene TRBJ2-3, with TRBD1 matching 7 bases. Trimming took 4 bases from V and 0 from J; bases not matched to a gene: 16. CDR3 length: 19 amino acids. The germline V gene encodes CDR1 LNHDA and CDR2 SQIVND (reference sequence). The CDR3 reads CASSRRTGQILYSTDTQYF. The CDR3 coding sequence is TGTGCCAGTAGTAGACGGACAGGACAAATACTTTATAGCACAGATACGCAGTATTTT.

The chain links TRBV19 to TRBJ2-7; 7 bases map to TRBD1. The CDR3 consists of 18 residues. V lost 5 bases, J lost 6 bases, and 22 bases stayed unmatched. Germline V gene lookup returns CDR1 LNHDA and CDR2 SQIVND (reference sequence). Here the CDR3 DNA reads TGTGCCAGTAGTTTATCCTATTATGAGAGGGGGCTTCGTCTCGAGCAGTACTTC. Protein sequence: CASSLSYYERGLRLEQYF.

The chain links TRBV5-1 to TRBJ2-7, with TRBD2 identical over 12 bases. Germline-derived CDR1 and CDR2 are SGHRS and YFSETQ. The CDR3 runs 16 residues. Trimming at V came to 3 bases and at J to 1 base, leaving 5 bases not matched to a gene. CDR3: CASSSATSGSSYEQYF. CDR3 bases: TGCGCCAGCAGCTCCGCGACTAGCGGGAGTTCCTACGAGCAGTACTTC.

In its sample, this clone was seen once. The chain carries TRBV5-1 and TRBJ2-1, with unresolved D. Germline lookup yields CDR1 SGHRS and CDR2 YFSETQ. The CDR3 is made up of 15 amino acids. V lost 0 bases and J lost 4, with 11 bases in between. The CDR3 nucleotides read TGCGCCAGCAGCTTGGCACAAACGATTTACAATGAGCAGTTCTTC. Its protein is CASSLAQTIYNEQFF.

The chain is built from TRBV19 and TRBJ2-7; 9 bases match TRBD1. CDR1 and CDR2 (germline): LNHDA, SQIVND (reference sequence). V was pared by 10 bases and J by 3 bases, with 7 bases of the junction left unmatched. The CDR3 has 13 amino acids. CDR3 sequence: CATTDRGRYEQYF. The CDR3 bases are TGTGCCACCACGGACAGGGGCCGCTACGAGCAGTACTTC.

The table lists this clone with a count of one. The chain employs TRBV7-9 and TRBJ2-5, with 9 bases identical to TRBD2. J was trimmed by 3 bases and V by 5 bases; bases with no gene match: 7. Germline loops: CDR1 SEHNR, CDR2 FQNEAQ (reference sequence). This CDR3 is built from 15 residues. The CDR3 region has the DNA TGTGCCAGCAGCCCGACTAGCGGAGGAAAAGAGACCCAGTACTTC. Protein sequence: CASSPTSGGKETQYF.

A few counts support this clone. The chain carries TRBV27 and TRBJ2-7; 9 nucleotides align to TRBD2. The germline CDR1 and CDR2 sequences are MNHEY and SMNVEV (reference sequence). The ends lost 6 bases at V and 3 bases at J; junction bases unmatched: 6. The CDR3 covers 14 residues. The CDR3 nucleotides are TGTGCCAGCAGGCGCGGGGGGGGGTTCTACGAGCAGTACTTC. Translation gives CASRRGGGFYEQYF.

The gene calls are TRBV10-2 and TRBJ1-5; a weak D match, TRBD1 (5 bases). This CDR3 is built from 14 residues. The V end was cut by 7 bases, the J end by 2 bases, with 12 bases between. Germline V gene data show CDR1 as WSHSY and CDR2 as SAAADI. The CDR3 coding sequence is TGCGCCAGCATGTTAGGAGGGGGCAATCAGCCCCAGCATTTT. Its translation is CASMLGGGNQPQHF.

The genes are TRBV28 and TRBJ1-2, with D possibly TRBD1 on 6 matching bases. Germline V gives CDR1 MDHEN, CDR2 SYDVKM. Trimming took off 8 bases at V and 2 bases at J, with 18 bases between the two ends. The CDR3 spans 15 residues. DNA for the CDR3: TGTGCCAGCGGAGGACAGCCGACCAGAAACTATGGCTACACCTTC. Residues: CASGGQPTRNYGYTF.

The chain is built from TRBV6-5 and TRBJ1-2; TRBD1 is a possible D gene (5 bases). CDR1 and CDR2 from the germline V gene are MNHEY and SVGAGI. The length of the CDR3 is 15 residues. V lost 2 bases and J lost 6, with 16 bases in between. CDR3 sequence: CASSYGGLRSDGYTF. The DNA for the CDR3 is TGTGCCAGCAGTTACGGGGGGTTACGGTCTGATGGCTACACCTTC.

The chain employs TRBV28 and TRBJ1-1; unclear D gene. CDR3 length: 15 residues. V lost 8 bases, J lost 4 bases, and 20 bases lay in between. CDR1 is MDHEN, CDR2 SYDVKM, per germline. The CDR3 region is CASPPGSNPTTEAFF. The CDR3 region has the DNA TGTGCCAGCCCCCCGGGGAGCAACCCAACCACTGAAGCTTTCTTT. Variable domain in full (rest from reference TRBV28 and TRBJ1-1): DVKVTQSSRYLVKRTGEKVFLECVQDMDHENMFWYRQDPGLGLRLIYFSYDVKMKEKGDIPEGYSVSREKKERFSLILESASTNQTSMYLCASPPGSNPTTEAFFGQGTRLTVV.

V usage is TRBV7-9 and J usage is TRBJ2-7; TRBD1 agrees at 10 bases. J was trimmed by 7 bases and V by 1 base; bases with no gene match: 7. The CDR3 extends over 15 amino acids. Germline V gives CDR1 SEHNR, CDR2 FQNEAQ (reference sequence). CDR3 nucleotides: TGTGCCAGCAGCTTAGGGAGACAGGGGGCCGGGGAGCAGTACTTC. Encoded protein: CASSLGRQGAGEQYF.

The chain couples TRBV19 to TRBJ2-1; 13 nucleotides line up with TRBD2. The V gene end was trimmed by 4 bases and the J gene end by 5 bases; junction bases not matched to a gene: 8. The V gene's germline CDR1 is LNHDA and CDR2 SQIVND (reference sequence). The CDR3 runs 17 residues. In DNA, the CDR3 is TGTGCCAGTAGTAGAGGGGGACTAGCGGGGCAAAACAATGAGCAGTTCTTC. Translation: CASSRGGLAGQNNEQFF.

The sample holds one count of this clone. The chain joins TRBV10-2 to TRBJ2-5; possibly TRBD2 for D (5 bases). CDR1 and CDR2 (germline): WSHSY, SAAADI. This CDR3 is 15 amino acids long. Trimming took off 0 bases at V and 2 bases at J, with 10 bases between the two ends. The CDR3 region has the DNA TGCGCCAGCAGTGAGTCGGGGAGAGATCAAGAGACCCAGTACTTC. Encoded protein: CASSESGRDQETQYF.

V is TRBV5-6 and J is TRBJ1-3; TRBD1 might be the D (6 bases). From germline, CDR1 is SGHDT and CDR2 YYEEEE. There are 15 residues in the CDR3. The germline V and J ends were trimmed by 4 bases and 3 bases, with 14 bases remaining between them. The CDR3 coding sequence is TGTGCCAGCAGCCTCAACCTCAGGGGTGGAAACACCATATATTTT. Encoded protein: CASSLNLRGGNTIYF.

The chain joins TRBV15 to TRBJ2-4; tentatively, D is TRBD2 (5 bases). Per the germline V gene, CDR1 is LNHNV and CDR2 is YYDKDF (reference sequence). The V end lost 0 bases, the J end lost 9 bases, and 18 bases lay between the germline ends. The CDR3 runs 16 residues. The CDR3, as DNA: TGTGCCACCAGCAGAGATCACGAGGGATCAAAGGGCATTCAGTACTTC. Translating it yields CATSRDHEGSKGIQYF.

This clone was picked up a small number of times. The V call is TRBV30, the J call TRBJ1-5; a weak D match, TRBD1 (5 bases). Trimming pared 3 bases from V and 6 bases from J, leaving 12 bases between. The CDR3 is 13 amino acids. Germline V gene lookup returns CDR1 GTSNPN and CDR2 SVGIG (reference sequence). The CDR3 loop is CAWRGGAGQPQHF. DNA of the CDR3: TGTGCCTGGAGAGGTGGGGCTGGTCAGCCCCAGCATTTT.